A selection of T cell receptor beta chains follows, all from one sample in a study of metastatic and nonmetastatic thyroid tumors. With MiXCR, TCRdb reprocessed the PCR reads. The sample lists about 13,000 clones, 24% seen once, with around 60% in the top ten. Material: blood. The receptors originated from a male donor with papillary thyroid cancer or a benign thyroid nodule (not recorded which). Some clones in this sample may be carry-over from other donors' samples. Each CDR3 is given with its conserved first and last residue. A D gene is named only where the DNA matches it firmly. Clone sizes are given selectively: once, few, many, or a class where the clone is expanded.

d_call: -
clone_size: few
v_call: TRBV19
j_call: TRBJ1-2
cdr3_nt: TGTGCCAGTAGTCATATGACACTTAGGGGACCTTCCAACTATGGCTACACCTTC
cdr3_aa: CASSHMTLRGPSNYGYTF

d_call: TRBD1
clone_size: -
v_call: TRBV6-1
j_call: TRBJ1-5
cdr3_nt: TGTGCCAGCGGTAAAGACAGGGCGAGCAATCAGCCCCAGCATTTT
cdr3_aa: CASGKDRASNQPQHF

d_call: TRBD1
clone_size: few
v_call: TRBV6-2/TRBV6-3
j_call: TRBJ2-1
cdr3_nt: TGTGCCAGCAGTTGGGGACAGGGCTCCTACAATGAGCAGTTCTTC
cdr3_aa: CASSWGQGSYNEQFF

d_call: -
clone_size: -
v_call: TRBV4-1
j_call: TRBJ1-1
cdr3_nt: TGCGCCAGCAGCCAAGAGCCCGGGACGTTGAACACTGAAGCTTTCTTT
cdr3_aa: CASSQEPGTLNTEAFF

d_call: -
clone_size: few
v_call: TRBV27
j_call: TRBJ1-5
cdr3_nt: TGTGCCACCAAGCCGTCCGGGACAAGTGCCAATCAGCCCCAGCATTTT
cdr3_aa: CATKPSGTSANQPQHF

d_call: TRBD1
clone_size: many
v_call: TRBV5-1
j_call: TRBJ2-3
cdr3_nt: TGCGCCAGCAGCTTGTACGGGACAGGGGCGTCAGATACGCAGTATTTT
cdr3_aa: CASSLYGTGASDTQYF

d_call: TRBD1
clone_size: few
v_call: TRBV6-2/TRBV6-3
j_call: TRBJ1-5
cdr3_nt: TGTGCCAGCAGTTTGGGACAGGGGGTTCAGCCCCATCATTTT
cdr3_aa: CASSLGQGVQPHHF

d_call: TRBD2
clone_size: -
v_call: TRBV6-5
j_call: TRBJ2-7
cdr3_nt: TGTGCCAGCAGTTACTCCCCAGCGGGGGCCTACGAGCAGTACTTC
cdr3_aa: CASSYSPAGAYEQYF

d_call: TRBD2
clone_size: -
v_call: TRBV2
j_call: TRBJ2-7
cdr3_nt: TGTGCCAGCAGGCAGAGGCGACTAGCAGACTACGAGCAGTACTTC
cdr3_aa: CASRQRRLADYEQYF

d_call: -
clone_size: few
v_call: TRBV12-3/TRBV12-4
j_call: TRBJ2-1
cdr3_nt: TGTGCCAGCAGTTTCGGGTACAATGAGCAGTTCTTC
cdr3_aa: CASSFGYNEQFF

d_call: TRBD1
clone_size: -
v_call: TRBV12-3/TRBV12-4
j_call: TRBJ1-3
cdr3_nt: TGTGCCAGCAGTCGACAGGGGGCGAGAGGAAACACCATATATTTT
cdr3_aa: CASSRQGARGNTIYF

d_call: -
clone_size: -
v_call: TRBV11-3
j_call: TRBJ2-3
cdr3_nt: TGTGCCAGCAGCCACAGAGACGATCCGTATACGCAGTATTTT
cdr3_aa: CASSHRDDPYTQYF

d_call: TRBD1
clone_size: -
v_call: TRBV3-1
j_call: TRBJ2-7
cdr3_nt: TGTGCCAGCAGCCCCCGGGGACAGGGGGACGAGCAGTACTTC
cdr3_aa: CASSPRGQGDEQYF

d_call: -
clone_size: -
v_call: TRBV6-2/TRBV6-3
j_call: TRBJ2-7
cdr3_nt: TGTGCCAGCAGTTACTCGTACGGACAGAGCTCCTACGAGCAGTACTTC
cdr3_aa: CASSYSYGQSSYEQYF

d_call: -
clone_size: -
v_call: TRBV6-1
j_call: TRBJ2-1
cdr3_nt: TGTGCCAGCAACCCCCAGGAAGGGGGGTACAATGAGCAGTTCTTC
cdr3_aa: CASNPQEGGYNEQFF

d_call: -
clone_size: medium-sized
v_call: TRBV11-2
j_call: TRBJ1-2
cdr3_nt: TGTGCCAGCAGCATTCGGGGGATCGACTATGGCTACACCTTC
cdr3_aa: CASSIRGIDYGYTF

d_call: -
clone_size: -
v_call: TRBV6-1
j_call: TRBJ1-1
cdr3_nt: TGTGCCAGCAGTGAAACGCTTGAAGGGGACACTGAAGCTTTCTTT
cdr3_aa: CASSETLEGDTEAFF

d_call: TRBD2
clone_size: -
v_call: TRBV10-3
j_call: TRBJ2-7
cdr3_nt: TGTGCCATCGGGTATAGCGGGGAGAGCCACGAGCAGTACTTC
cdr3_aa: CAIGYSGESHEQYF

d_call: TRBD1
clone_size: many
v_call: TRBV27
j_call: TRBJ1-1
cdr3_nt: TGTGCCAGCAGTTTAAGGGACAGGGTAAGCACTGAAGCTTTCTTT
cdr3_aa: CASSLRDRVSTEAFF

d_call: TRBD1
clone_size: many
v_call: TRBV7-2
j_call: TRBJ1-6
cdr3_nt: TGTGCCAGCAGCACAGGACAGGGAGGTTCACCCCTCCACTTT
cdr3_aa: CASSTGQGGSPLHF

d_call: TRBD1
clone_size: -
v_call: TRBV19
j_call: TRBJ1-6
cdr3_nt: TGTGCCAGTACCGACAGGGGACTCTCCTATAATTCACCCCTCCACTTT
cdr3_aa: CASTDRGLSYNSPLHF

d_call: -
clone_size: -
v_call: TRBV2
j_call: TRBJ2-1
cdr3_nt: TGTGCCAGCAGACGGGAGCCCTACAATGAGCAGTTCTTC
cdr3_aa: CASRREPYNEQFF

d_call: -
clone_size: -
v_call: TRBV19
j_call: TRBJ2-7
cdr3_nt: TGTGCCAGTAGTCCCGGTTGGGGGACTTTCTACGAGCAGTACTTC
cdr3_aa: CASSPGWGTFYEQYF

d_call: -
clone_size: few
v_call: TRBV28
j_call: TRBJ2-7
cdr3_nt: TGTGCCAGCCATGATTCAGGACTGTACTCCTACGAGCAGTACTTC
cdr3_aa: CASHDSGLYSYEQYF

d_call: -
clone_size: -
v_call: TRBV20-1
j_call: TRBJ2-5
cdr3_nt: TGCAGTGCTGCTACGGGCCGCGAGAGGTACCAAGAGACCCAGTACTTC
cdr3_aa: CSAATGRERYQETQYF

d_call: TRBD1
clone_size: few
v_call: TRBV12-3/TRBV12-4
j_call: TRBJ1-2
cdr3_nt: TGTGCCAGCAGTGGGACAGCTAACTATGGCTACACCTTC
cdr3_aa: CASSGTANYGYTF

d_call: -
clone_size: few
v_call: TRBV12-3/TRBV12-4
j_call: TRBJ1-2
cdr3_nt: TGTGCCAGCAGTCCAGACACCACTAACTATGGCTACACCTTC
cdr3_aa: CASSPDTTNYGYTF

d_call: -
clone_size: -
v_call: TRBV7-2
j_call: TRBJ2-7
cdr3_nt: TGTGCCAGCAGCTTAGCCCCTCGGGAGTATTACGAGCAGTACTTC
cdr3_aa: CASSLAPREYYEQYF

d_call: TRBD2
clone_size: -
v_call: TRBV7-8
j_call: TRBJ2-7
cdr3_nt: TGTGCCAGCAGCTTGCTGACTAGCGGAGAGCAGTACTTC
cdr3_aa: CASSLLTSGEQYF

d_call: TRBD2
clone_size: -
v_call: TRBV20-1
j_call: TRBJ2-1
cdr3_nt: TGCAGTGCTAGATCCGAGACTAGCGGAACCTACAATGAGCAGTTCTTC
cdr3_aa: CSARSETSGTYNEQFF

d_call: -
clone_size: many
v_call: TRBV9
j_call: TRBJ2-1
cdr3_nt: TGTGCCAGCAGCCCCTACCAATTGGGTTCTGAGCAGTTCTTC
cdr3_aa: CASSPYQLGSEQFF

d_call: TRBD2
clone_size: many
v_call: TRBV27
j_call: TRBJ2-1
cdr3_nt: TGTGCCAGCACTTTCCCACTAGCGGGAGGCGTGGGCTCCTACAATGAGCAGTTCTTC
cdr3_aa: CASTFPLAGGVGSYNEQFF

d_call: TRBD1
clone_size: medium-sized
v_call: TRBV20-1
j_call: TRBJ1-6
cdr3_nt: TGCAGTGCGACCCCGGGACAGGGGAATTCACCCCTCCACTTT
cdr3_aa: CSATPGQGNSPLHF

d_call: -
clone_size: -
v_call: TRBV28
j_call: TRBJ1-2
cdr3_nt: TGTGCCAGCAGTTACCCGGGGGCCTCGGGTGGCTACACCTTC
cdr3_aa: CASSYPGASGGYTF

d_call: -
clone_size: -
v_call: TRBV6-4
j_call: TRBJ2-2
cdr3_nt: TGTGCCAGCAGTGACGTCAAGGCCGGGGAGCTGTTTTTT
cdr3_aa: CASSDVKAGELFF